The rows below give T cell receptor beta chains drawn from one sample of a study of T cells after yellow fever vaccination. TCRdb reprocessed the 5' RACE reads via MiXCR and lists one record per CDR3 protein. The table lists some 320,000 distinct CDR3 sequences, 8.5% to 10% of them singletons. Source: PBMCs, taken on the day of the first yellow fever vaccination. These receptors all come from a man aged 18 to 30 who received the YFV17D yellow fever vaccine. The CDR3 runs from the conserved cysteine through the conserved F or W. D genes are given only for firm matches. A row's size may be missing; if present it is once, few, many or a size class.

v_gene,j_gene,d_gene,abundance,CDR3nt,CDR3aa
TRBV12-5,TRBJ2-4,.,many,TGTGCTAGTGGTTTGCTAGGGATGGAAAACATTCAGTACTTC,CASGLLGMENIQYF
TRBV20-1,TRBJ2-7,.,many,TGCAGTGTAAGGACACCTGCTTCCTACGAGCAGTACTTC,CSVRTPASYEQYF
TRBV4-3,TRBJ2-1,.,many,TGCGCCAGCAGCCAAGACGTAAGTTTCGATGAGCAGTTCTTC,CASSQDVSFDEQFF
TRBV6-2/TRBV6-3,TRBJ2-1,TRBD2,few,TGTGCCAGCACCCCCGGGACTAGATACAATGAGCAGTTCTTC,CASTPGTRYNEQFF
TRBV27,TRBJ1-5,TRBD1,few,TGTGCCAGCAGTTGTGACAGGGGTGATCAGCCCCAGCATTTT,CASSCDRGDQPQHF
TRBV6-4,TRBJ2-6,.,few,TGTGCCAGCAGTGCCGCTTCCTCTGGGGCCAACGTCCTGACTTTC,CASSAASSGANVLTF
TRBV6-2/TRBV6-3,TRBJ2-3,.,few,TGTGCCAGCAGTTACCCGCGGACGGGATATGGAGCAGATACGCAGTATTTT,CASSYPRTGYGADTQYF
TRBV27,TRBJ1-2,.,.,TGTGCCAGCAGTTTATCGGTCCATTTACAACCTCAAGCTAACTATGGCTACACCTTC,CASSLSVHLQPQANYGYTF
TRBV6-1,TRBJ2-2,.,few,TGTGCCAGCAATCGGGGTCCCAACACCGGGGAGCTGTTTTTT,CASNRGPNTGELFF
TRBV6-2/TRBV6-3,TRBJ1-1,TRBD1,.,TGTGCCAGCAGTTATTCGACAGGGGCTGAAGCTTTCTTT,CASSYSTGAEAFF
TRBV4-3,TRBJ2-1,TRBD2,many,TGCGCCAGCAGCCACATTGGGCTAGCGGGGAACAATGAGCAGTTCTTC,CASSHIGLAGNNEQFF
TRBV20-1,TRBJ2-7,.,few,TGCAGTGCTACCCCATTTTGGGTCTACGAGCAGTACTTC,CSATPFWVYEQYF
TRBV20-1,TRBJ1-5,.,.,TGCAGTGCTCCCAGGCCGGGGTCGAGCAATCAGCCCCAGCATTTT,CSAPRPGSSNQPQHF
TRBV12-5,TRBJ1-2,.,few,TGTGCTAGTGGTTTGGGCACGCTAGGCTACACCTTC,CASGLGTLGYTF
TRBV4-1,TRBJ1-6,.,.,TGCGCCAGCAGCCGACAAGGAGGGGGCTCCTATAATTCACCCCTCCACTTT,CASSRQGGGSYNSPLHF
TRBV5-5,TRBJ1-2,.,few,TGTGCCAGCAGCGGCCCCGGGAGGAGTCATAACTATGGCTACACCTTC,CASSGPGRSHNYGYTF
TRBV27,TRBJ2-3,.,.,TGTGCCAGCAGTTTACTTAGGGAAGGAACGGGTTTCACAGATACGCAGTATTTT,CASSLLREGTGFTDTQYF